The T cell receptor beta chain described here comes from a study of beta chain features in type 1 diabetes. Turning to the study itself: The examined sorted cells totaled around 100,000,000 across samples.

General study findings and limits: Here, the possible influence of HLA type (on TCRB rearrangement) remained unresolved.

The investigators reverse transcribed all of the isolated RNA, so they sequenced expressed TCRB transcripts. Profiling relied on immunoSEQ multiplex PCR, and the TCRdb table lists in-frame clones only, not all of them. The profile covers a few hundred thousand clones, with more than 11% appearing a single time and under 0.04% taken by the ten largest. As to this clone: Its target is unknown.

V lost 1 base to trimming and J lost 1 base, with 5 bases between them. The CDR3 sequence is 13 residues long. Germline V gene lookup returns CDR1 SNHLY and CDR2 FYNNEI. The receptor's source is a man under 40 in good health. Sequenced input: naive CD4+ T cells from blood. The chain employs TRBV2 and TRBJ2-7, with unresolved D. CDR3 sequence reads: CASSEGSSYEQYF. The CDR3 bases are TGTGCCAGCAGTGAAGGATCGTCCTACGAGCAGTACTTC.